A single sample gave rise to the 8 T cell receptor beta chains below, sequenced in a study of blood T cell repertoires in COVID-19. Method: immunoSEQ multiplex PCR; TCRdb's copy keeps in-frame clones and lacks some. Among roughly 160,000 clones listed, roughly 80% were seen once. Material: peripheral blood. The receptors come from a woman aged 80 or older with COVID-19, enrolled during active disease.

This clone was detected a few times. V usage is TRBV5-1 and J usage is TRBJ1-4; D is perhaps TRBD1 (6 bases). Germline-derived CDR1 and CDR2 are SGHRS and YFSETQ. The CDR3 is 14 residues long. Trimming removed 2 bases at V and 8 bases at J, with 13 bases between. CDR3 bases: TGCGCCAGCAGCTTAGGGGGGGTAGGAGAAAAACTGTTTTTT. This sequence encodes CASSLGGVGEKLFF.

The genes are TRBV6-5 and TRBJ2-2; possibly TRBD1 for D (5 bases). Trimming shortened V by 6 bases and J by 4 bases, and 12 bases separated the two germline ends. Germline loops: CDR1 MNHEY, CDR2 SVGAGI. The CDR3 totals 14 residues. This CDR3 is CASRNSGPTGELFF. The CDR3 DNA reads TGTGCCAGCAGGAACTCAGGGCCCACCGGGGAGCTGTTTTTT.

The J gene is TRBJ1-5, the V gene TRBV18; possibly TRBD1 for D (6 bases). CDR1 is KGHSH, CDR2 LQKENI, per germline. CDR3 length: 15 residues. V lost 5 bases to trimming and J lost 6 bases, with 17 bases between them. CDR3 nucleotide sequence: TGTGCCAGCTCAGGGTTAGGGGGACGGGTTCAGCCCCAGCATTTT. Its protein is CASSGLGGRVQPQHF.

The genes are TRBV21-1 and TRBJ2-7; the table's D call TRBD1 went unverified against the DNA. TRBV21-1 corresponds to a pseudogene. The CDR3 loop spans 15 amino acids. CDR3 amino acids: CASSKGDRGRHEQYF. The CDR3 nucleotides are TGTGCCAGCAGCAAAGGGGACAGGGGGCGTCACGAGCAGTACTTC.

This chain connects TRBV18 to TRBJ1-3, with D perhaps matching TRBD1 (5 bases). Germline assignment: CDR1 KGHSH and CDR2 LQKENI. Trimming stripped 6 bases from V and 1 base from J, with 19 bases between. The CDR3 is 17 amino acids. The CDR3 is CASSEVSQGSSGNTIYF. The DNA for the CDR3 is TGTGCCAGCTCGGAAGTTTCCCAGGGCTCTTCTGGAAACACCATATATTTT.

The chain links TRBV15 to TRBJ2-1, with 9 bases lining up with TRBD2. The CDR3 spans 18 residues. Trimming at V came to 4 bases and at J to 4 bases, leaving 14 bases not matched to a gene. Germline values: CDR1 LNHNV, CDR2 YYDKDF (reference sequence). The CDR3 DNA follows: TGTGCCACCAGCACCCGAGCGTCGGCGGGAGGGGGGTACAATGAGCAGTTCTTC. Translation gives CATSTRASAGGGYNEQFF.

The chain couples TRBV28 to TRBJ2-3; D is possibly TRBD2 (5 bases). CDR3 length equals 14 residues. V lost 5 bases to trimming and J lost 1 base, with 10 bases between them. Germline V lookup: CDR1 MDHEN, CDR2 SYDVKM. CDR3: CASSLPRGTDTQYF. In DNA form, the CDR3 reads TGTGCCAGCAGTCTCCCGCGGGGCACAGATACGCAGTATTTT.

The chain uses TRBV6-5 and TRBJ1-2, with TRBD1 as a possible D gene (5 bases). V was shortened by 3 bases and J by 6 bases, with 11 bases between the two germline ends. CDR3 length equals 13 residues. CDR1 and CDR2 from the germline V gene are MNHEY and SVGAGI. The CDR3 region is CASSYTGGNGYTF. The CDR3 region has the DNA TGTGCCAGCAGTTATACGGGGGGGAATGGCTACACCTTC.